This TCR beta chain was sequenced in a study of blood T cells in healthy people across ages. To note about this clonotype: Its antigen is not identified.

The CDR3 covers 16 residues. Germline values: CDR1 DFQATT, CDR2 SNEGSKA (reference sequence). A sample-barcoded 5' primer and a J-beta primer mix were used in a second PCR of roughly 6 to 12 cycles. Per-sample output comprised a minimum of 3 million paired-end reads containing CDR3. TCRdb fed the 5' RACE reads into MiXCR, producing one record per CDR3 protein. The sample lists about a million distinct CDR3 sequences, roughly 50% seen once, with around 15% in the top ten. Study-level results: While age rose, TCR beta diversity per million T cells dropped in a roughly linear way.

The sequencing input was blood. The TCR sequence derives from a man younger than 40 in good health. The chain is built from TRBV20-1 and TRBJ2-1; 9 bases align to TRBD2. Matching the DNA end better, TRBJ2-7 makes the J call doubtful. Here the CDR3 reads CSASPTGASGNYEQYF. As DNA, the CDR3 is TGCAGTGCTTCCCCGACTGGGGCTAGCGGGAACTACGAGCAGTACTTC.